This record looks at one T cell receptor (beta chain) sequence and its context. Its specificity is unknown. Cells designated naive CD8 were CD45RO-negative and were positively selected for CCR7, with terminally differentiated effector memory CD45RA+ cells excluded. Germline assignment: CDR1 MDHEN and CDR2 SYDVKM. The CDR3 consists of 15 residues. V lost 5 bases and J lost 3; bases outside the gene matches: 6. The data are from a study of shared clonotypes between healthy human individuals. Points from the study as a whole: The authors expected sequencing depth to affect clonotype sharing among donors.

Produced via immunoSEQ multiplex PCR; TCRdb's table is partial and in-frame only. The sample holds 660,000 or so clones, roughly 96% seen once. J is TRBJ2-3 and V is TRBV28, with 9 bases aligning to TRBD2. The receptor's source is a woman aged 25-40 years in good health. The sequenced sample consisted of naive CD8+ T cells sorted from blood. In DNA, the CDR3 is TGTGCCAGCAGTCCACCGACTAGCGGAACAGATACGCAGTATTTT. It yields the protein CASSPPTSGTDTQYF. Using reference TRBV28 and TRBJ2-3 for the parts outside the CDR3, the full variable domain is DVKVTQSSRYLVKRTGEKVFLECVQDMDHENMFWYRQDPGLGLRLIYFSYDVKMKEKGDIPEGYSVSREKKERFSLILESASTNQTSMYLCASSPPTSGTDTQYFGPGTRLTVL.